The sequence of this T cell receptor (beta chain) was determined in a study of blood T cell repertoires in COVID-19. Cohort 3 recovery required two negative PCRs, clearance, or symptom resolution. V was clipped by 5 bases and J by 2 bases; unmatched bases: 3. This CDR3 has 15 residues. The germline gives CDR1 MNHEY, CDR2 SVGAGI. Under the authors' procedure: Reference gene primer amplification gave estimated nucleated cell counts. Method: immunoSEQ multiplex PCR; TCRdb's copy keeps in-frame clones and lacks some. The DNA gave D and trimming, while V, J and clone size come from that table. The table lists 300,000 or so clones, approximately 84% of them singletons.

The sequenced material came from PBMCs or T cells enriched from blood (not recorded which). The chain uses TRBV6-5 and TRBJ2-1, with 10 nucleotides matching TRBD2. The source is a woman under 30 who had recovered from COVID-19. Written as DNA, the CDR3 is TGTGCCAGCAGTATTCTAGCGGGGGCCTACAATGAGCAGTTCTTC. It is translated as CASSILAGAYNEQFF.